The 9 T cell receptor beta chains listed next were all sequenced from one sample in a study of T cell responses to AZD1222 COVID-19 vaccine. Sequenced by immunoSEQ multiplex PCR; TCRdb stores in-frame clones only, minus some. The table has under 70,000 clones, 65% to 80% seen once. The starting material was peripheral blood, obtained on day 0 of AZD1222 vaccination. The receptors here all came from an adult in good health.

The rearrangement joins TRBV4-3 to TRBJ2-5, with D possibly matching TRBD2 (6 bases). V lost 0 bases and J lost 8, with 16 bases in between. The V gene's germline CDR1 is LGHNA and CDR2 YSLEER. The CDR3 totals 15 residues. CDR3 sequence: CASSQDGLVAGTQYF. CDR3 DNA sequence: TGCGCCAGCAGCCAAGATGGGCTAGTGGCGGGAACCCAGTACTTC.

V is TRBV6-5 and J is TRBJ1-6; 8 nucleotides line up with TRBD1. The germline V gene has CDR1 MNHEY and CDR2 SVGAGI. There are 12 residues in the CDR3. V was pared by 6 bases and J by 10 bases, with 2 bases of the junction left unmatched. CDR3 sequence: CASRDRGSPLHF. CDR3 coding DNA: TGTGCCAGCAGAGACAGGGGATCACCCCTCCACTTT.

The chain carries TRBV19 and TRBJ1-1; D ambiguous. Germline assignment: CDR1 LNHDA and CDR2 SQIVND (reference sequence). The CDR3 sequence is 15 residues long. V lost 5 bases, J lost 10 bases, and 23 bases lay in between. CDR3 region: CASSFLSGSPVGAFF. In DNA form, the CDR3 reads TGTGCCAGTAGTTTCCTTTCCGGGAGCCCGGTCGGAGCTTTCTTT.

This rearrangement joins TRBV7-8 to TRBJ2-7, with a possible D match to TRBD2 (5 bases). The CDR3 length is 14 residues. The germline V gene encodes CDR1 SGHVS and CDR2 FQNEAQ. V was cut by 0 bases and J by 2 bases, with 8 bases left in between. DNA of the CDR3: TGTGCCAGCAGCTTAGCGGGGAGTCCCTACGAGCAGTACTTC. Translating gives CASSLAGSPYEQYF.

The chain uses TRBV18 and TRBJ1-1; D is unresolved. Looked up from germline, CDR1 is KGHSH and CDR2 is LQKENI. The CDR3 length is 12 residues. Trimming cost V 8 bases and J 6 bases, with 13 bases left between them. CDR3 DNA sequence: TGTGCCAGCCAAGGGTCCATACCTGAAGCTTTCTTT. It codes for CASQGSIPEAFF.

The chain is built from TRBV30 and TRBJ2-1, with TRBD2 matching over 14 bases. The CDR3 runs to 15 residues. J was trimmed by 12 bases and V by 5 bases; bases with no gene match: 12. Germline V CDR1 and CDR2: GTSNPN, SVGIG (reference sequence). The CDR3 reads CAWGPKGLAGGMQFF. CDR3 DNA sequence: TGTGCCTGGGGACCAAAAGGACTAGCGGGGGGTATGCAGTTCTTC.

The chain uses TRBV18 and TRBJ1-1; 8 bases agree with TRBD1. Germline trimming cut 4 bases from V and 5 bases from J; bases unmatched to any gene: 9. Germline values: CDR1 KGHSH, CDR2 LQKENI. The CDR3 sequence is 15 residues long. CDR3 loop: CASSQLGQGETEAFF. As DNA, the CDR3 is TGTGCCAGCTCACAACTAGGACAGGGAGAAACTGAAGCTTTCTTT.

The V gene is TRBV3-1 (or the pseudogene TRBV3-2), the J gene TRBJ2-1; D is ambiguous. The CDR3 runs 13 residues. V dropped 5 bases and J dropped 5 bases, with 10 bases sitting between them. CDR1 and CDR2 (germline): LGHDT, YNNKEL (reference sequence). In nucleotides, the CDR3 is TGTGCCAGCAGCTGCCCCCGGGACAATGAGCAGTTCTTC. It codes for CASSCPRDNEQFF.

The rearrangement uses TRBV3-1 (or the pseudogene TRBV3-2) and TRBJ2-7; 8 bases agree with TRBD1. CDR3 length: 14 amino acids. V gave up 4 bases and J gave up 0 bases; unmatched junction bases: 2. Germline V gene sequence: CDR1 LGHDT, CDR2 YNNKEL (reference sequence). CDR3 coding DNA: TGTGCCAGCAGCCGGGACAGGAGCTCCTACGAGCAGTACTTC. Residues: CASSRDRSSYEQYF.